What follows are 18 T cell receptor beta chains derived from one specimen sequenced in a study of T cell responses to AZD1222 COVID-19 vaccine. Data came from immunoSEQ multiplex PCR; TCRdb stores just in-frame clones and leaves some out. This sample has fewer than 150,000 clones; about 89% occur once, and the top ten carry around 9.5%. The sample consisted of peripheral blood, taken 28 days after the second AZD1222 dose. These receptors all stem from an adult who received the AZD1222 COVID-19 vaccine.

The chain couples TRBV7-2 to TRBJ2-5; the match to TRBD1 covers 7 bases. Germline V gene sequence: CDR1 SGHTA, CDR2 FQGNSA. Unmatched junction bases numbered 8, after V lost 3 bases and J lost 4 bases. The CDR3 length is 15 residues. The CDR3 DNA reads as TGTGCCAGCAGCTTTAATAAGGGGGCGGGAGAGACCCAGTACTTC. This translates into CASSFNKGAGETQYF.

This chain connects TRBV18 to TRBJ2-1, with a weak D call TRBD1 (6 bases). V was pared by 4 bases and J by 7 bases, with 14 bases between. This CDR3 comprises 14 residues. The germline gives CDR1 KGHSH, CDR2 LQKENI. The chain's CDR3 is CASSLAGQWNEQFF. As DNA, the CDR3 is TGTGCCAGCTCACTCGCAGGACAGTGGAATGAGCAGTTCTTC.

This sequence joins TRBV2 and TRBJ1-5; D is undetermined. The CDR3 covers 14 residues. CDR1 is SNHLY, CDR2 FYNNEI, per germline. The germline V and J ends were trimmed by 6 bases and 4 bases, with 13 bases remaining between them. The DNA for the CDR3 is TGTGCCAGCAGCGCCATTCCTCAGAATCAGCCCCAGCATTTT. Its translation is CASSAIPQNQPQHF.

The CDR3 region is CAWSKPSEAFF. The CDR3 nucleotides read TGTGCCTGGAGTAAACCATCTGAAGCTTTCTTT. The chain couples TRBV30 to TRBJ1-1; D uncertain. Trimming removed 2 bases from V and 6 bases from J, with 7 bases in between. Germline CDR1 reads GTSNPN; CDR2 reads SVGIG (reference sequence). This CDR3 comprises 11 residues.

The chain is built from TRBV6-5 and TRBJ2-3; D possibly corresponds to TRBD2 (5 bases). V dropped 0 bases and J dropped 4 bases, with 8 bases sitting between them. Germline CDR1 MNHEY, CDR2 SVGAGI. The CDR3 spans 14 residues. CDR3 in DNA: TGTGCCAGCAGTTACTCGAGAGGGTCAGATACGCAGTATTTT. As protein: CASSYSRGSDTQYF.

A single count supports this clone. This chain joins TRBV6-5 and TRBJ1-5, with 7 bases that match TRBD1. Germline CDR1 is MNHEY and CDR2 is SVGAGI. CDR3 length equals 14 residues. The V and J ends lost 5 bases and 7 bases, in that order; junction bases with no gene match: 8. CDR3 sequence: CASSTQTGQQPQHF. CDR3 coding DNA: TGTGCCAGCAGTACGCAGACAGGGCAGCAGCCCCAGCATTTT.

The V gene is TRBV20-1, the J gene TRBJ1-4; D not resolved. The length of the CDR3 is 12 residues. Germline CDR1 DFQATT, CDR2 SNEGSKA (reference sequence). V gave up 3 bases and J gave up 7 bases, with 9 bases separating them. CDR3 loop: CSASGVGEKLFF. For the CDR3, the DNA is TGCAGTGCTAGTGGGGTGGGTGAAAAACTGTTTTTT.

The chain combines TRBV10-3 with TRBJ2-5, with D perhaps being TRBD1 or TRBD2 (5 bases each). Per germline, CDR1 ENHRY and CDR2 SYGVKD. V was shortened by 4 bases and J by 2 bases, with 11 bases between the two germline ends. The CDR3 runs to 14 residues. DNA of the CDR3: TGTGCCATCAGTGGTCGTGGGGGTCAAGAGACCCAGTACTTC. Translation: CAISGRGGQETQYF.

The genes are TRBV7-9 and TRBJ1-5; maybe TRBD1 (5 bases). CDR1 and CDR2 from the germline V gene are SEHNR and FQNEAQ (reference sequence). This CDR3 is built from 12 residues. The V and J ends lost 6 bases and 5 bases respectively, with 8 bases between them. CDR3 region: CASRVGDQPQHF. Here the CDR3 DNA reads TGTGCCAGCAGGGTAGGGGATCAGCCCCAGCATTTT. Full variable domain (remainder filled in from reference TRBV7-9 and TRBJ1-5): DTGVSQNPRHKITKRGQNVTFRCDPISEHNRLYWYRQTLGQGPEFLTYFQNEAQLEKSRLLSDRFSAERPKGSFSTLEIQRTEQGDSAMYLCASRVGDQPQHFGDGTRLSIL.

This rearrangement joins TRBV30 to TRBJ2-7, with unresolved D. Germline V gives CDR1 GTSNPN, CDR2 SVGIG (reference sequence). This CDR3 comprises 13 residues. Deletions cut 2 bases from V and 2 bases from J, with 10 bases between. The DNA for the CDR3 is TGTGCCTGGAGTAGAGACATAGCCTACGAGCAGTACTTC. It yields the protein CAWSRDIAYEQYF.

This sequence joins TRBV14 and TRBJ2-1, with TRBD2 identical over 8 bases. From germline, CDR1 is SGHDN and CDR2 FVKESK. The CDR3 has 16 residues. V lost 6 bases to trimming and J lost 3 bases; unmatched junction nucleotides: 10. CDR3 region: CASSLWGAGVYNEQFF. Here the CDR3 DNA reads TGTGCCAGCAGTCTCTGGGGAGCGGGAGTCTACAATGAGCAGTTCTTC.

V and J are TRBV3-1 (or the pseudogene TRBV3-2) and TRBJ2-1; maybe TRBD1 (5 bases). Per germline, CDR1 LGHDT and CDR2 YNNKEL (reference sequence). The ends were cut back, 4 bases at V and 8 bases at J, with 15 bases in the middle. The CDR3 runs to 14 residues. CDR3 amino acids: CASSRRQNADEQFF. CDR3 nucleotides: TGTGCCAGCAGCCGACGACAGAATGCAGATGAGCAGTTCTTC.

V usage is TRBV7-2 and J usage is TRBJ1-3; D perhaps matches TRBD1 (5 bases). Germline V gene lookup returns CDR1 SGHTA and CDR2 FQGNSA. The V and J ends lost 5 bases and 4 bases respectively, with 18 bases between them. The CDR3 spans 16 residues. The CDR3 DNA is TGTGCCAGCAGCAAAGACATCGGGGCGTCGGGAAACACCATATATTTT. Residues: CASSKDIGASGNTIYF.

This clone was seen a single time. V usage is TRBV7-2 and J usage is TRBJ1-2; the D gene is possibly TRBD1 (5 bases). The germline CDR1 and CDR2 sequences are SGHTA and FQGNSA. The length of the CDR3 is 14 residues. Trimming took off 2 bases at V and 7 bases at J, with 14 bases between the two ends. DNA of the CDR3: TGTGCCAGCAGCTTAATGCGGGACCGCTTTGGCTACACCTTC. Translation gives CASSLMRDRFGYTF.

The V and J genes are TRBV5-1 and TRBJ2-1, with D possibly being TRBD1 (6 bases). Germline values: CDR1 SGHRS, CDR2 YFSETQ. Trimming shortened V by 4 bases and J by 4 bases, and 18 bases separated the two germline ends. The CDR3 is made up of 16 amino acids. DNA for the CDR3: TGCGCCAGCAGCCTGGCCACAGGGCTAGGGTACAATGAGCAGTTCTTC. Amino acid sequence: CASSLATGLGYNEQFF.

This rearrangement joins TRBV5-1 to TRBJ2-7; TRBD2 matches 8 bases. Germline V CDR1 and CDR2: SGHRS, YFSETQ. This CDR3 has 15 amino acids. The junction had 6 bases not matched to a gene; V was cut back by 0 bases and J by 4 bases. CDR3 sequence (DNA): TGCGCCAGCAGCTTGGCCCCTAGCGGGCCATACGAGCAGTACTTC. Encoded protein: CASSLAPSGPYEQYF.

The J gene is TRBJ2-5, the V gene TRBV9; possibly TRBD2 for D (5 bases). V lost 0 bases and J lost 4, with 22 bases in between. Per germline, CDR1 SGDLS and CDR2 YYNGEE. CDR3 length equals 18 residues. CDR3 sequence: CASSVGLRFEGAPETQYF. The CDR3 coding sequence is TGTGCCAGCAGCGTAGGGCTAAGGTTCGAGGGAGCGCCAGAGACCCAGTACTTC.

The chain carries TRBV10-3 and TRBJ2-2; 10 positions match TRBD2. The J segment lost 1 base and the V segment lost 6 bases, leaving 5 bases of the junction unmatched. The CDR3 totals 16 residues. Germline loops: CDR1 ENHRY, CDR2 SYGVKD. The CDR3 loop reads CAIRGSGGQNTGELFF. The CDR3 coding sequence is TGTGCCATCAGGGGTAGCGGGGGGCAGAACACCGGGGAGCTGTTTTTT.